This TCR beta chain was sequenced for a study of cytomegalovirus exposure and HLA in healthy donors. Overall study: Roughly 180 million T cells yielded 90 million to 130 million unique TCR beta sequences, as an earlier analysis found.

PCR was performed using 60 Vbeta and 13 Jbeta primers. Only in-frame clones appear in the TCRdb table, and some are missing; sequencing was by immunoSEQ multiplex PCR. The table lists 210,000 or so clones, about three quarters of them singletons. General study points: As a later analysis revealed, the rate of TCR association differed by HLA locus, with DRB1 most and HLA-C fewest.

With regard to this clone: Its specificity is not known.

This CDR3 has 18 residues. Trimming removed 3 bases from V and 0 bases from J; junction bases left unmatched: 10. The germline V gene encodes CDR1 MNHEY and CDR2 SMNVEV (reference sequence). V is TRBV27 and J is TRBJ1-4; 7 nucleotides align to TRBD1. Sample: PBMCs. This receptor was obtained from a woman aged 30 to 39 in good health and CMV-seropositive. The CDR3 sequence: CASSFRGGGLTTNEKLFF. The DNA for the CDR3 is TGTGCCAGCAGTTTTAGAGGGGGCGGACTCACAACTAATGAAAAACTGTTTTTT.